The T cell receptor (beta chain) described here comes from a study of blood T cell repertoires in COVID-19. The overall study: The United States, Italy and Spain supplied acute and convalescent COVID-19 samples. The analysed material was cDNA or gDNA that came from T cells, B-cell-depleted T cells, or PBMCs.

Germline values: CDR1 SGHRS, CDR2 YFSETQ. The CDR3 has 16 residues. Trimming removed 4 bases from V and 1 base from J; junction bases left unmatched: 8. In the authors' workflow: The assay estimated nucleated cells by amplifying reference gene primers. Assay used: immunoSEQ multiplex PCR; TCRdb lists only in-frame clones, some missing. The V and J calls and the clone size are those of that table, but D and trimming were determined from the DNA. This repertoire shows 55,000 to 80,000 clones, nearly 90% found once; its top ten account for approximately 10%. This clonotype was sampled from a man older than 75 with acute or convalescent COVID-19. The V and J genes are TRBV5-1 and TRBJ2-7; TRBD1 matches 10 bases. Sequenced: peripheral blood. The CDR3 nucleotides read TGCGCCAGCAGCCCGGGGGGGACAGGGGCTTCCTACGAGCAGTACTTC. As protein: CASSPGGTGASYEQYF.